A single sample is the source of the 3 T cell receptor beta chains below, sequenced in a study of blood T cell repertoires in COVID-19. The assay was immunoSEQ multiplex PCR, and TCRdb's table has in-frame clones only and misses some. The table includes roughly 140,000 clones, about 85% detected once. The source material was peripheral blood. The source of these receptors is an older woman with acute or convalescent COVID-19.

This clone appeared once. CDR3 region: CASSLVQNSPLHF. CDR3 bases: TGTGCCAGCAGCTTAGTTCAGAATTCACCCCTCCACTTT. This chain links TRBV7-9 with TRBJ1-6; D gene unclear. Germline CDR1 and CDR2: SEHNR and FQNEAQ (reference sequence). Deletions cut 1 base from V and 7 bases from J, with 5 bases between. The CDR3 totals 13 residues.

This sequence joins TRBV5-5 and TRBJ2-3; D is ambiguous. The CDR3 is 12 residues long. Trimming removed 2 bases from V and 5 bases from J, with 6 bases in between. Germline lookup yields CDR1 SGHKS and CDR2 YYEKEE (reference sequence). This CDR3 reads CASSLQLDTQYF. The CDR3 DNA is TGTGCCAGCAGCTTACAGCTAGATACGCAGTATTTT.

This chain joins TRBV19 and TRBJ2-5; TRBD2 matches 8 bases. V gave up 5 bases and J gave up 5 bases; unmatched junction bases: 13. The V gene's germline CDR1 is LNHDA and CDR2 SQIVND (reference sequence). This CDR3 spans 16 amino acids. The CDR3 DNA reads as TGTGCCAGTAGTGGACTCGGGACTAGTGTAAAGGAGACCCAGTACTTC. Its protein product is CASSGLGTSVKETQYF.